These 3 T cell receptor beta chains share one sample of origin, sequenced in a study of breast tumors, draining lymph nodes, adjacent tissues. MiXCR was run by TCRdb on the multiplex PCR reads, yielding one entry per CDR3 protein. Among roughly 80,000 distinct CDR3 sequences listed, approximately 19% were seen once. Breast cancer patients provided tissue from their axillary draining lymph nodes. The material sequenced was axillary lymph node tissue. These receptors all come from a female donor with breast cancer. Some clones in this sample may be carry-over from other donors' samples.

This clonotype was seen at least ten times. V gene TRBV4-3 combines with J gene TRBJ1-2, with D maybe TRBD1 (5 bases). V lost 0 bases to trimming and J lost 7 bases, with 12 bases between them. This CDR3 region has 14 residues. Germline CDR1 LGHNA, CDR2 YSLEER. The chain's CDR3 is CASSQDRDGSGYTF. In DNA, the CDR3 is TGCGCCAGCAGCCAAGATAGGGACGGCTCTGGCTACACCTTC.

This clonotype has ten or more counts. The chain is built from TRBV7-9 and TRBJ2-7, with D perhaps TRBD1 (5 bases). CDR3 length equals 13 residues. Germline V gives CDR1 SEHNR, CDR2 FQNEAQ (reference sequence). V was trimmed by 2 bases and J by 6 bases, leaving 11 bases between them. CDR3 DNA: TGTGCCAGCAGCTTACCAGGGCGTCTCGAGCAGTACTTC. It specifies CASSLPGRLEQYF.

This clonotype was found many times. The CDR3 protein is CASRPGGLYEQYF. CDR3 nucleotide sequence: TGTGCCAGCAGGCCAGGGGGGCTTTACGAGCAGTACTTC. The chain couples TRBV6-2 or TRBV6-3 to TRBJ2-7, with a weak D call TRBD1 (7 bases). This CDR3 has 13 amino acids. The V and J ends lost 6 bases and 4 bases respectively, with 13 bases between them. Germline values: CDR1 MNHEY, CDR2 SVGEGT.